Listed below are T cell receptor beta chains from one sample, sequenced in a study of shared clonotypes between healthy human individuals. Clones were read by immunoSEQ multiplex PCR, and TCRdb kept only the in-frame ones, dropping some. This sample has some 580,000 clones, with roughly 98% found just once. The sequencing sample was made of naive CD8+ T cells sorted from blood. The receptors were sampled from a man under 40 in good health. Each CDR3 is given with its conserved first and last residue. D genes are given only for firm matches. Rows may omit the clone size; those that give it use once, few, many or a size class.

abundance	j_gene	d_gene	v_gene	CDR3nt	CDR3aa
-	TRBJ1-1	-	TRBV29-1	TGCAGCGTTGATAAAACTACGAACACTGAAGCTTTCTTT	CSVDKTTNTEAFF
-	TRBJ2-7	-	TRBV4-1	TGCGCCAGCAGCCAAGATCGAGGGAGCTACGAGCAGTACTTC	CASSQDRGSYEQYF
-	TRBJ2-7	-	TRBV6-6	TGTGCCAGCAGCCCCGGGGGCTACGAGCAGTACTTC	CASSPGGYEQYF
-	TRBJ2-7	TRBD1	TRBV29-1	TGCAGCGTTGAATTGCGACAGGGCCGCTACGAGCAGTACTTC	CSVELRQGRYEQYF
-	TRBJ2-5	-	TRBV15	TGTGCCACCCACTCCCGCCTAGCGATGTACCAAGAGACCCAGTACTTC	CATHSRLAMYQETQYF
-	TRBJ2-1	TRBD2	TRBV27	TGTGCCAGCAGTCCCACCCTCTGGGGAGGGGATTATGAGCAGTTCTTC	CASSPTLWGGDYEQFF
-	TRBJ2-3	-	TRBV5-1	TGCGCCAGCAGCCCGAGGCCGGGAGATACGCAGTATTTT	CASSPRPGDTQYF
-	TRBJ2-5	TRBD2	TRBV15	TGTGCCACCAGCAGAGATTTCCTGGCGGGAGGTGACGAGACCCAGTACTTC	CATSRDFLAGGDETQYF
-	TRBJ2-2	-	TRBV2	TGTGCCATCCCGTCTAGCGAGAGCACCGGGGAGCTGTTTTTT	CAIPSSESTGELFF
-	TRBJ1-1	-	TRBV6-5	TGTGCCAGCGTACTTACGGGGGGGGAGGACACTGAAGCTTTCTTT	CASVLTGGEDTEAFF
-	TRBJ2-7	-	TRBV25-1	TGTGCCAGCAGTGATTACGGGAGAGTGGGCTCCTACGAGCAGTACTTC	CASSDYGRVGSYEQYF
-	TRBJ2-3	TRBD2	TRBV11-2	TGTGCCAGCAGCCTCGGGACTAGCGGGATCCGCACAGATACGCAGTATTTT	CASSLGTSGIRTDTQYF
-	TRBJ2-6	-	TRBV11-2	TGTGCCAGCAGGGGGCTGGGGAGGTTCTCTGGGGCCAACGTCCTGACTTTC	CASRGLGRFSGANVLTF
-	TRBJ2-4	-	TRBV6-6	TGTGCCAGCAGTTACGCTAGTATATCCGGCATTCAGTACTTC	CASSYASISGIQYF
-	TRBJ2-7	TRBD2	TRBV9	TGTGCCAGCAGCCCAGGGACTAGCGAATACGAGCAGTACTTC	CASSPGTSEYEQYF
-	TRBJ1-2	-	TRBV4-2	TGTGCCAGCAGCCAAGGGGGCGGGAACTATGGCTACACCTTC	CASSQGGGNYGYTF
-	TRBJ2-1	-	TRBV29-1	TGCAGCGTTGAAACAGGGATTAACAATGAGCAGTTCTTC	CSVETGINNEQFF
-	TRBJ1-1	-	TRBV9	TGTGCCAGCAGCGTAGGTGGGGCTTCGAACACTGAAGCTTTCTTT	CASSVGGASNTEAFF
once	TRBJ2-7	-	TRBV29-1	TGCAGCGTTGAGAAGGGGGTAGGTGGCTACGAGCAGTACTTC	CSVEKGVGGYEQYF
-	TRBJ2-3	-	TRBV7-2	TGTGCCAGCAGCTTAGGGGCGAGTTCGACAGATACGCAGTATTTT	CASSLGASSTDTQYF
-	TRBJ1-2	TRBD1	TRBV7-2	TGTGCCAGCAGCTTACTGACAGGGGATTATGGCTACACCTTC	CASSLLTGDYGYTF
-	TRBJ2-1	-	TRBV10-3	TGTGCCACCCAACGGTCCCGGGATGAGCAGTTCTTC	CATQRSRDEQFF
-	TRBJ2-7	-	TRBV27	TGTGCCAGCAGCCCTACGACGGGCTCCTACGAGCAGTACTTC	CASSPTTGSYEQYF
-	TRBJ1-3	-	TRBV2	TGTGCCAGCAGTCGACGAGGGAGGACCTCTGGAAACACCATATATTTT	CASSRRGRTSGNTIYF
-	TRBJ2-1	-	TRBV4-3	TGCGCCAGCAGCCAAGATCTGGGCGGCGACAGATTCTACAATGAGCAGTTCTTC	CASSQDLGGDRFYNEQFF
-	TRBJ2-5	TRBD2	TRBV10-1	TGCGCCAGCAGCGAAACTGGACTAGCGGGGATTTTAGAGACCCAGTACTTC	CASSETGLAGILETQYF
-	TRBJ1-5	-	TRBV19	TGTGCCAGTAGTATAACGTCCGTTTCTCAGCCCCAGCATTTT	CASSITSVSQPQHF
-	TRBJ2-5	TRBD2	TRBV11-2	TGTGCCAGCAGCTTATCCCACATAAGCGGGAGAGGGGAGGAGACCCAGTACTTC	CASSLSHISGRGEETQYF
-	TRBJ2-7	-	TRBV5-1	TGCGCCAGCAGCGTAACCGGGACTGCAGTCTACGAGCAGTACTTC	CASSVTGTAVYEQYF
-	TRBJ2-1	-	TRBV4-1	TGCGCCAGCAGCCAAGAACCTAGCGACTACAATGAGCAGTTCTTC	CASSQEPSDYNEQFF
-	TRBJ1-4	TRBD1	TRBV2	TGTGCCGGACAGGAGAATGAAAAACTGTTTTTT	CAGQENEKLFF
-	TRBJ2-2	-	TRBV2	TGTGCCAGGCCCCCGCGGTCCAGGATTTGCACCGGGGAGCTGTTTTTT	CARPPRSRICTGELFF
-	TRBJ2-7	-	TRBV27	TGTGCCAGCAGTTTAATGCCCCCATCATACGAGCAGTACTTC	CASSLMPPSYEQYF
-	TRBJ1-1	-	TRBV7-6	TGTGCCAGCAGCCCTGGGGTGGTCACTGAAGCTTTCTTT	CASSPGVVTEAFF
-	TRBJ1-1	-	TRBV6-6	TGTGCCAGCAGTTACCTGGGAAGGGGCACTGAAGCTTTCTTT	CASSYLGRGTEAFF
once	TRBJ2-2	-	TRBV10-3	TGTGCCATCAGTGATGTCGCTGGAGGGGGAGGGGAGCTGTTTTTT	CAISDVAGGGGELFF
-	TRBJ2-1	TRBD1	TRBV5-1	TGCGCCAGCAGCCAGGGGGCCAATGAGCAGTTCTTC	CASSQGANEQFF
-	TRBJ1-2	TRBD1	TRBV27	TGTGCCAGCAGTTTATCAGCGGACAGGGGCCATGGCTACACCTTC	CASSLSADRGHGYTF
-	TRBJ2-5	TRBD2	TRBV6-1	TGTGCCAGCAGCGAGCTAGCGGGAGTGTGGGAGACCCAGTACTTC	CASSELAGVWETQYF
-	TRBJ2-2	-	TRBV28	TGTGCCAGCAGTTTCCGAGGAACGAACACCGGGGAGCTGTTTTTT	CASSFRGTNTGELFF
-	TRBJ2-2	-	TRBV6-5	TGTGCCAGCAGTTACTCGACAGGCCGGACCGGGGAGCTGTTTTTT	CASSYSTGRTGELFF
-	TRBJ2-5	TRBD2	TRBV5-6	TGTGCCAGCAGCTCACTAGCGGGAGGGCTGTATGAAGAGACCCAGTACTTC	CASSSLAGGLYEETQYF
-	TRBJ2-7	-	TRBV2	TGTGCCAGCAGTGATGAAGGAGGTTTGGACTACGAGCAGTACTTC	CASSDEGGLDYEQYF
-	TRBJ2-7	-	TRBV21-1	TGTGCCAGCAGCGGGGGATGGCAGGGATCCTACGAGCAGTACTTC	CASSGGWQGSYEQYF
-	TRBJ2-3	-	TRBV4-2	TGTGCCAGCAGCCAAGAGGTGGGACCGCAGTATTTT	CASSQEVGPQYF
-	TRBJ2-7	TRBD1	TRBV7-9	TGTGCCAGCAGCTTAGGACAGGGGGCTATCTACGAGCAGTACTTC	CASSLGQGAIYEQYF
-	TRBJ1-1	-	TRBV29-1	TGCAGCGTTGAATACCGGGGCACTGAAGCTTTCTTT	CSVEYRGTEAFF
-	TRBJ2-3	-	TRBV6-6	TGTGCCAGCAGTTACTTCTCCGCGGGGAGCACAGATACGCAGTATTTT	CASSYFSAGSTDTQYF
-	TRBJ1-4	-	TRBV2	TGTGCCAGCTGGGAAGGGCAGGAAAAACTGTTTTTT	CASWEGQEKLFF
-	TRBJ1-2	-	TRBV27	TGTGCCAGCAGCGCTCGGGACATGGGGGGCTATGGCTACACCTTC	CASSARDMGGYGYTF
-	TRBJ2-2	-	TRBV9	TGTGCCAGCAGCGTAGGAGGTTCCGGGGAGCTGTTTTTT	CASSVGGSGELFF
-	TRBJ2-7	-	TRBV29-1	TGCAGCGTTTCCGGGACTGATACCTACGAGCAGTACTTC	CSVSGTDTYEQYF
-	TRBJ2-1	TRBD2	TRBV2	TGTGCCAGCAGTGAAGCAATCATAACGGGAGGAGAGCAGTTCTTC	CASSEAIITGGEQFF
-	TRBJ2-7	-	TRBV27	TGTGCCAGCAGTTTTCTCTCAGCGGACGAGCAGTACTTC	CASSFLSADEQYF
-	TRBJ2-2	-	TRBV9	TGTGCCAGCAGAACGAACACCGGGGAGCTGTTTTTT	CASRTNTGELFF
-	TRBJ2-1	TRBD2	TRBV27	TGTGCCAGCAGTTTATATCTCCTAGCGGGAGTTACCAATGAGCAGTTCTTC	CASSLYLLAGVTNEQFF
-	TRBJ1-3	-	TRBV6-1	TGTGCCAGCGAGGGTCCGGGACACTCTGGAAACACCATATATTTT	CASEGPGHSGNTIYF
-	TRBJ2-5	-	TRBV5-6	TGTGCCAGCAGCTTGGCCGCAGGGGAAGAGACCCAGTACTTC	CASSLAAGEETQYF
-	TRBJ2-7	TRBD1	TRBV28	TGTGCCATCGAACAGGACAGGGGATACGAGCAGTACTTC	CAIEQDRGYEQYF